The present TCR beta chain was sequenced within a study of blood T cell repertoires in COVID-19. Sequenced by immunoSEQ multiplex PCR; TCRdb stores in-frame clones only, minus some. The sample lists about 230,000 clones; 81% were seen once. This CDR3 contains 13 residues. Trimming took 4 bases from V and 2 from J; bases not matched to a gene: 0. Germline CDR1 reads KGHDR; CDR2 reads SFDVKD. The material sequenced was peripheral blood. This TCR was sampled from a woman aged 80 or over with acute or convalescent COVID-19. The chain employs TRBV24-1 and TRBJ1-2; 7 bases fit TRBD1. The CDR3 sequence: CATSDRGNYGYTF. CDR3 nucleotide sequence: TGTGCCACCAGTGACAGGGGGAACTATGGCTACACCTTC.